This entry lists 15 T cell receptor beta chains sequenced from one sample in a study of blood T cell repertoires in COVID-19 (dated by TCRdb to the early 2020s). The protocol used for the library was the immunoSEQ multiplex PCR assay. TCRdb limited this immuneACCESS table to in-frame rearrangements with V and J called. A share of clones is missing; checked studies link under half to unresolved V genes, and the rest is unexplained. In this sample the table shows around 94,000 clones, 92% of which occur a single time. The ten largest account for 1.5% to 2.5% of the sample. What was sequenced was peripheral blood. All receptors come from a woman aged 45-59 years with COVID-19, enrolled during active disease.

The chain joins TRBV11-2 to TRBJ1-6; D is perhaps TRBD1 (6 bases). Germline V gives CDR1 SGHAT, CDR2 FQNNGV. Trimming cost V 2 bases and J 0 bases, with 11 bases left between them. This CDR3 is built from 17 residues. The CDR3 bases are TGTGCCAGCAGCTTATTGCAGGGGAGCTCCTATAATTCACCCCTCCACTTT. It specifies CASSLLQGSSYNSPLHF.

This clone is a singleton in its sample. V gene TRBV15 combines with J gene TRBJ1-6; D not certain. V was clipped by 6 bases and J by 7 bases, with 10 bases between them. The CDR3 is made up of 13 amino acids. CDR1 and CDR2 from the germline V gene are LNHNV and YYDKDF (reference sequence). Here the CDR3 reads CATSVGVNSPLHF. The CDR3 DNA sequence: TGTGCCACCAGTGTAGGAGTGAATTCACCCCTCCACTTT.

The V and J genes are TRBV7-2 and TRBJ2-5; D is perhaps TRBD1 (5 bases). CDR3 length equals 14 residues. Trimming cost V 1 base and J 4 bases, with 10 bases left between them. The germline V gene has CDR1 SGHTA and CDR2 FQGNSA. The CDR3 DNA is TGTGCCAGCAGCTTAGGGGGCTGGTCAGAGACCCAGTACTTC. Amino acid sequence: CASSLGGWSETQYF.

The J gene is TRBJ2-7, the V gene TRBV9; 11 nucleotides agree with TRBD1. With V trimmed by 4 bases and J by 0 bases, 3 bases remained unmatched. The CDR3 length is 15 residues. The germline CDR1 and CDR2 sequences are SGDLS and YYNGEE. CDR3 sequence: CASSTGTGGSYEQYF. CDR3 coding DNA: TGTGCCAGCAGCACAGGGACAGGGGGCTCCTACGAGCAGTACTTC. The whole variable domain, filled in from reference TRBV9 and TRBJ2-7, reads DSGVTQTPKHLITATGQRVTLRCSPRSGDLSVYWYQQSLDQGLQFLIQYYNGEERAKGNILERFSAQQFPDLHSELNLSSLELGDSALYFCASSTGTGGSYEQYFGPGTRLTVT.

The gene calls are TRBV11-2 and TRBJ1-2, with 8 bases lining up with TRBD1. The CDR3 has 15 residues. CDR1 is SGHAT and CDR2 is FQNNGV in the germline V gene. Trimming removed 4 bases from V and 3 bases from J; junction bases left unmatched: 7. Here the CDR3 reads CASSSFPTGDYGYTF. Here the CDR3 DNA reads TGTGCCAGCAGCTCCTTCCCGACAGGGGACTATGGCTACACCTTC.

The rearrangement links TRBV5-6 to TRBJ1-6, with 7 positions matching TRBD1. The CDR3 runs to 15 residues. The germline gives CDR1 SGHDT, CDR2 YYEEEE. J lost 7 bases, V lost 3 bases, and 7 bases had no gene match. CDR3 residues: CASSYGTVVNSPLHF. The CDR3 region has the DNA TGTGCCAGCAGCTACGGGACAGTTGTAAATTCACCCCTCCACTTT.

The genes are TRBV12-5 and TRBJ1-4; TRBD1 matches at 7 bases. The CDR3 spans 16 residues. Germline assignment: CDR1 LGHNT and CDR2 FRNRAP. The V gene end was trimmed by 5 bases and the J gene end by 0 bases; junction bases not matched to a gene: 6. This CDR3 reads CASGPGQRATNEKLFF. CDR3 in DNA: TGTGCTAGTGGTCCGGGACAGAGAGCAACTAATGAAAAACTGTTTTTT.

This clone was picked up one time. The rearrangement uses TRBV7-6 and TRBJ2-1, with 8 bases aligning to TRBD2. From germline, CDR1 is SGHVS and CDR2 FNYEAQ. The CDR3 is 15 amino acids. After removal of 3 bases from V and 4 bases from J, the junction contained 5 bases not matched to a gene. CDR3 bases: TGTGCCAGCAGCTTTGGTAGCGGGACTTACAATGAGCAGTTCTTC. Protein: CASSFGSGTYNEQFF.

This sequence joins TRBV2 and TRBJ1-1; 11 nucleotides match TRBD1. This CDR3 has 15 residues. Trimming took 7 bases from V and 1 from J; bases not matched to a gene: 5. CDR1 is SNHLY, CDR2 FYNNEI, per germline. The DNA of the CDR3 is TGTGCCAGCACTAGGACAGGGGGCCAGAACACTGAAGCTTTCTTT. Translation gives CASTRTGGQNTEAFF.

This chain links TRBV18 with TRBJ1-5, with 8 bases that match TRBD1. V lost 3 bases to trimming and J lost 3 bases; unmatched junction nucleotides: 4. The CDR3 extends over 15 amino acids. The V gene's germline CDR1 is KGHSH and CDR2 LQKENI. CDR3 loop: CASSPQGQVNQPQHF. The DNA of the CDR3 is TGTGCCAGCTCACCCCAGGGACAGGTCAATCAGCCCCAGCATTTT. Full variable domain (outside the CDR3, taken from reference TRBV18 and TRBJ1-5): NAGVMQNPRHLVRRRGQEARLRCSPMKGHSHVYWYRQLPEEGLKFMVYLQKENIIDESGMPKERFSAEFPKEGPSILRIQQVVRGDSAAYFCASSPQGQVNQPQHFGDGTRLSIL.

This chain uses TRBV4-1 with TRBJ1-2; 10 bases line up with TRBD1. This CDR3 has 16 amino acids. Germline CDR1 is MGHRA and CDR2 is YSYEKL. J was trimmed by 8 bases and V by 0 bases; bases with no gene match: 9. The CDR3 DNA follows: TGCGCCAGCAGCCAAGATCAAGGGGGGACAGGGGCAGGCTACACCTTC. This sequence encodes CASSQDQGGTGAGYTF.

The CDR3 sequence: CASSPFSGVEAFF. Written as DNA, the CDR3 is TGCGCCAGCAGCCCATTTTCAGGGGTTGAAGCTTTCTTT. The chain carries TRBV5-1 and TRBJ1-1, with D possibly TRBD1 on 6 matching bases. This CDR3 has 13 residues. With 4 bases removed from V and 7 bases from J, the gap between germline ends came to 14 bases. The germline CDR1 and CDR2 sequences are SGHRS and YFSETQ.

The rearrangement joins TRBV21-1 to TRBJ1-1. TRBV21-1 constitutes a pseudogene. The CDR3 is 14 amino acids. DNA for the CDR3: TGTGCCAGCAGCATTGGGAGGAGGGGCACTGAAGCTTTCTTT. It is translated as CASSIGRRGTEAFF.

This rearrangement joins TRBV7-2 to TRBJ2-1, with 11 bases fitting TRBD2. Germline V gene sequence: CDR1 SGHTA, CDR2 FQGNSA. V was clipped by 5 bases and J by 7 bases; unmatched bases: 13. The CDR3 has 17 amino acids. DNA of the CDR3: TGTGCCAGCAGCCCCTCCCGTATAGCGGGGGGGACGAATGAGCAGTTCTTC. Translation gives CASSPSRIAGGTNEQFF.

The chain has TRBV7-8 and TRBJ2-5, with 9 bases fitting TRBD2. From germline, CDR1 is SGHVS and CDR2 FQNEAQ. The junction had 11 bases not matched to a gene; V was cut back by 3 bases and J by 3 bases. CDR3 length: 17 amino acids. CDR3 nucleotide sequence: TGTGCCAGCAGCTTGGTTACTAGCGGGCGCGCTAAAGAGACCCAGTACTTC. Protein product: CASSLVTSGRAKETQYF.